This T cell receptor beta chain stems from a study of vaccination and CD4 T cells after COVID-19. Background on the study: Control cultures received a CEFX pool, an HIV-1 Nef pool, or no peptide.

The time point is: late sampling 161 to 241 days after vaccination in a few convalescent patients. The treatment here: roughly ten-day PBMC culture with coronavirus spike peptide pools or control peptides (ViraFEST assay). Expansion of antigen-specific T cells with peptide pools by ViraFEST preceded sequencing of TCRs. From the roughly ten-day cultures, CD4+ T cells were isolated by negative selection. The CDR3 extends over 12 amino acids. CDR1 is MNHNS and CDR2 is SASEGT in the germline V gene. V was shortened by 3 bases and J by 5 bases, with 7 bases between the two germline ends. In its sample, this clonotype was seen a few times. Its specificity is not known. The Oncomine TCR Beta short-read assay was applied to DNA of cultured CD4+ T cells. Researchers extracted genomic DNA from CD4+ T cells that had been cultured. MiXCR was run by TCRdb on the PCR reads, yielding one entry per CDR3 protein. Of about 26,000 distinct CDR3 sequences listed, roughly 40% are singletons.

The J gene is TRBJ2-5, the V gene TRBV6-1; no reliable D call. The clonotype comes from a human donor who had recovered from COVID-19. Specimen: CD4+ T cells from blood, cultured in vitro, collected about 7 months after SARS-CoV-2 vaccination. The CDR3 DNA reads as TGTGCCAGCAGTGAGGGTGGGGAGACCCAGTACTTC. It is translated as CASSEGGETQYF.